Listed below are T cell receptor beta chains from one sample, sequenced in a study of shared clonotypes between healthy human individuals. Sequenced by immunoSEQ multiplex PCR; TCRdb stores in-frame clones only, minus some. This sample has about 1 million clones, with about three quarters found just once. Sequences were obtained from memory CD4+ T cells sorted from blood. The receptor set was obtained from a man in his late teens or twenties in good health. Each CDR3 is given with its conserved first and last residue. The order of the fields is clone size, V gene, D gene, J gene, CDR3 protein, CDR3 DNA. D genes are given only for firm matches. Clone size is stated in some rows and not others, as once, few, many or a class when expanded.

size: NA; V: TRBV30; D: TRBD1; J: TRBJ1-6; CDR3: CAWRHPGGETLHF; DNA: TGTGCCTGGAGGCACCCAGGGGGCGAGACCCTCCACTTT
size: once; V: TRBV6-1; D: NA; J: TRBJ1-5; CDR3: CASVSLYSNQPQHF; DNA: TGTGCCAGCGTCAGTCTTTATAGCAATCAGCCCCAGCATTTT
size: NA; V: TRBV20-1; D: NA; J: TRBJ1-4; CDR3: CSARGRDKLFF; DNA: TGCAGTGCTAGAGGCCGGGACAAACTGTTTTTT
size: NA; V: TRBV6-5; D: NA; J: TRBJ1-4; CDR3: CASSSALAGNEKLFF; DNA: TGTGCCAGCAGTTCCGCCCTGGCAGGAAATGAAAAACTGTTTTTT
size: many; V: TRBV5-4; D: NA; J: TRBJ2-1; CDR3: CASSYGGRDYNEQFF; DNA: TGTGCCAGCAGCTACGGGGGACGGGACTACAATGAGCAGTTCTTC
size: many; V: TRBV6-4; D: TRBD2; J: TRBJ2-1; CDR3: CASSDSSGSLDEQFF; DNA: TGTGCCAGCAGTGACTCTAGCGGGAGTCTGGATGAGCAGTTCTTC
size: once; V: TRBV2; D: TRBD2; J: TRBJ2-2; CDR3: CASSEVTSGFGGGELFF; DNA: TGTGCCAGCAGTGAAGTGACTAGCGGATTTGGGGGCGGGGAGCTGTTTTTT
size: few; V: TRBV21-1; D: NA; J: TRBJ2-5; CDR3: CARVRDAQETQYF; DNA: TGTGCCAGGGTCCGGGACGCCCAAGAGACCCAGTACTTC
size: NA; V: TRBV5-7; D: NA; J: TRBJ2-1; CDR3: CASSLAGVHNEQFF; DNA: TGTGCCAGCAGCTTGGCGGGAGTCCACAATGAGCAGTTCTTC
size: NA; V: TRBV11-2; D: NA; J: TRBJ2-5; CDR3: CASSLRGVQETQYF; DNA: TGTGCCAGCAGCTTAAGGGGGGTCCAAGAGACCCAGTACTTC
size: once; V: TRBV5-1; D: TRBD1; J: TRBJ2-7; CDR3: CASSTPGQGNEQYF; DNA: TGCGCCAGCAGCACACCGGGACAGGGGAATGAGCAGTACTTC
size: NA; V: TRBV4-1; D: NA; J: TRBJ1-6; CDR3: CASSQAGANSPLHF; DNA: TGCGCCAGCAGCCAAGCTGGGGCTAATTCACCCCTCCACTTT
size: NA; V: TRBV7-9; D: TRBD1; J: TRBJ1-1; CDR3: CASSLQGAITEAFF; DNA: TGTGCCAGCAGCTTGCAGGGGGCAATAACTGAAGCTTTCTTT
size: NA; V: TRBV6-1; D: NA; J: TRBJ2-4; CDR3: CASSEREYNIQYF; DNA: TGTGCCAGCAGTGAACGGGAATACAACATTCAGTACTTC
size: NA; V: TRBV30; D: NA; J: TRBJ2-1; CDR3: CAWRTRGSYNEQFF; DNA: TGTGCCTGGAGGACCAGGGGTTCCTACAATGAGCAGTTCTTC
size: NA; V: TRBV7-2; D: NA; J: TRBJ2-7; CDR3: CASSLKNEQYF; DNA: TGTGCCAGCAGTTTAAAGAACGAGCAGTACTTC
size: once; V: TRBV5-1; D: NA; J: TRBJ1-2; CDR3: CASSSGQLNYGYTF; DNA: TGCGCCAGCAGCTCAGGACAGCTAAACTATGGCTACACCTTC
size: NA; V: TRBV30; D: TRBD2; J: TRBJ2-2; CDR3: CAWSPLRGRGGTGELFF; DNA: TGTGCCTGGAGCCCCCTTAGGGGGCGGGGGGGCACCGGGGAGCTGTTTTTT
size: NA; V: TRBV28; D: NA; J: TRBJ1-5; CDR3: CASSYSRGYSNQPQHF; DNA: TGTGCCAGCAGTTATTCGAGGGGATATAGCAATCAGCCCCAGCATTTT
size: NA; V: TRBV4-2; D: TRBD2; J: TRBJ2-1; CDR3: CASSLGLAGLQFF; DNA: TGTGCCAGCAGCCTGGGACTAGCGGGGCTGCAGTTCTTC
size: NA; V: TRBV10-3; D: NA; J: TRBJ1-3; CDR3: CAISERGNSGNTIYF; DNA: TGTGCCATCAGTGAGCGAGGGAATTCTGGAAACACCATATATTTT
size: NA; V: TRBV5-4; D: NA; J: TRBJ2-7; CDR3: CASSTVGLAIYEQYF; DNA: TGTGCCAGCAGCACGGTAGGGCTAGCGATCTACGAGCAGTACTTC
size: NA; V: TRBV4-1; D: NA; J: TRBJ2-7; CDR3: CASSQLGSRAYEQYF; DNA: TGCGCCAGCAGCCAACTAGGGTCGAGGGCCTACGAGCAGTACTTC
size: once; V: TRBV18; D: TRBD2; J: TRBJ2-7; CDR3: CASSEPHGRLAPISYEQYF; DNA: TGTGCCAGCTCTGAGCCTCATGGAAGACTAGCCCCTATCTCCTACGAGCAGTACTTC
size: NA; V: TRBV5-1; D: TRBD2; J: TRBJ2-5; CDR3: CASSLTSDFWTQYF; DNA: TGCGCCAGCAGCTTGACTAGCGATTTTTGGACCCAGTACTTC
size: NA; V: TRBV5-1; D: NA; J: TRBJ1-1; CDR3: CASSLVSEPKNTEAFF; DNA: TGCGCCAGCAGCTTGGTTTCAGAACCCAAGAACACTGAAGCTTTCTTT
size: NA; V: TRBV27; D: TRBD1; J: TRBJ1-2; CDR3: CASGTGFEGYTF; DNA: TGTGCCAGCGGGACAGGGTTTGAGGGCTACACCTTC
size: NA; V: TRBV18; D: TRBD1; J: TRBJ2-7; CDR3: CASSPGTGLYEQYF; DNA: TGTGCCAGCTCACCTGGGACAGGGTTATACGAGCAGTACTTC
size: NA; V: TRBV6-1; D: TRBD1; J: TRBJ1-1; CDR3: CASRGQGSTEAFF; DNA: TGTGCCAGCAGGGGACAGGGGAGCACTGAAGCTTTCTTT
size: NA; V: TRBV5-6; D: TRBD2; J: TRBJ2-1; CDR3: CASSSSLAGVYNEQFF; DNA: TGTGCCAGCAGCTCCTCACTAGCGGGAGTGTACAATGAGCAGTTCTTC
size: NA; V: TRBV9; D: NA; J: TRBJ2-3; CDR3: CASSPRWLTDTQYF; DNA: TGTGCCAGCAGCCCCCGCTGGTTGACCGATACGCAGTATTTT
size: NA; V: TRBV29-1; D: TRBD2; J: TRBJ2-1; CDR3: CSVDSGRAGNEQFF; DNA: TGCAGCGTTGACAGCGGGAGGGCGGGCAATGAGCAGTTCTTC
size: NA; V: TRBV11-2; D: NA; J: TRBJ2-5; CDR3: CASSRERQETQYF; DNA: TGTGCCAGCAGCCGCGAGCGGCAAGAGACCCAGTACTTC
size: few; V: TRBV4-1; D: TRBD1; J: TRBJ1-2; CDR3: CASSHQGTANYGYTF; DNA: TGCGCCAGCAGCCATCAGGGGACAGCCAACTATGGCTACACCTTC
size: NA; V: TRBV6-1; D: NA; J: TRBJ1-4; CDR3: CASSESRGPTNEKLFF; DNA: TGTGCCAGCAGTGAAAGCCGGGGGCCTACTAATGAAAAACTGTTTTTT
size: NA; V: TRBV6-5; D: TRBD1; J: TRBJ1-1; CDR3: CASSGTGRNTEAFF; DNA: TGTGCCAGCAGCGGGACAGGGAGAAACACTGAAGCTTTCTTT
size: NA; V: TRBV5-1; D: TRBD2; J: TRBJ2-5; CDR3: CASSPGLAGRETQYF; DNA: TGCGCCAGCAGCCCCGGACTAGCGGGGCGAGAGACCCAGTACTTC
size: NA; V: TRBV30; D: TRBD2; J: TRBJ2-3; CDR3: CAWSDSGRALGADTQYF; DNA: TGTGCCTGGAGTGATAGCGGGAGGGCCCTCGGGGCAGATACGCAGTATTTT
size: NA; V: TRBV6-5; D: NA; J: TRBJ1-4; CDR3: CASSSTGLGAGKLFF; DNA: TGTGCCAGCAGTTCCACGGGACTCGGGGCGGGAAAACTGTTTTTT
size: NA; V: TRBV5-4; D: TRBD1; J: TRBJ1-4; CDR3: CASSLDNRDRGGEKLFF; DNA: TGTGCCAGCAGCTTGGATAACCGGGACAGGGGAGGTGAAAAACTGTTTTTT
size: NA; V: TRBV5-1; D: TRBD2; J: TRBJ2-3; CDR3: CASSSRTSGSTDTQYF; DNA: TGCGCCAGCAGTTCGCGGACTAGCGGGAGCACAGATACGCAGTATTTT
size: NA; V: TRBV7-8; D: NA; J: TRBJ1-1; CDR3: CASSWKRTEAFF; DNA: TGTGCCAGCAGCTGGAAGAGGACTGAAGCTTTCTTT
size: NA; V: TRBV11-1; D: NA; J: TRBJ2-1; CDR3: CASSFRGSGGNEQFF; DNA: TGTGCCAGCAGCTTTCGGGGGTCGGGTGGCAATGAGCAGTTCTTC
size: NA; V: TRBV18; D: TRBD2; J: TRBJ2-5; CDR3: CASSPILLAGGRAETQYF; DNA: TGTGCCAGCTCACCGATACTTCTGGCGGGGGGGCGAGCGGAGACCCAGTACTTC
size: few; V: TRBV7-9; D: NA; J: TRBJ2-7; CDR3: CASSLVYPYEQYF; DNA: TGTGCCAGCAGCTTAGTCTACCCCTACGAGCAGTACTTC
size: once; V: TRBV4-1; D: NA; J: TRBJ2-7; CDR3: CASSQDWGGASYEQYF; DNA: TGCGCCAGCAGCCAAGATTGGGGGGGCGCCTCCTACGAGCAGTACTTC
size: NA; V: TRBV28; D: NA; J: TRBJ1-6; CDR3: CASNQFLKGSYNSPLHF; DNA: TGTGCCAGCAACCAATTTCTTAAAGGTTCCTATAATTCACCCCTCCACTTT
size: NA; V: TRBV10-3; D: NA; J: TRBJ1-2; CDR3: CAISDGGGYANYGYTF; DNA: TGTGCCATCAGTGACGGGGGCGGCTACGCAAACTATGGCTACACCTTC